These 18 T cell receptor beta chains originate from one sample sequenced in a study of blood T cell repertoires in COVID-19. Assay: immunoSEQ multiplex PCR; the TCRdb copy retains only in-frame clones and omits some. The sample includes fewer than 200,000 clones, less than 90% of them seen just once. Sequencing was carried out using PBMCs or T cells enriched from blood (not recorded which). The receptors here all came from a woman between 50 and 59 years old who had recovered from COVID-19.

The chain carries TRBV6-6 and TRBJ2-7; possible D gene TRBD1, 6 bases. The CDR3 extends over 15 amino acids. V was trimmed by 5 bases and J by 3 bases, leaving 17 bases between them. CDR1 and CDR2 from the germline V gene are MNHNY and SVGAGI (reference sequence). The CDR3 DNA reads TGTGCCAGCAGTACTACGTCAACAGGGAACTACGAGCAGTACGTC. Protein: CASSTTSTGNYEQYV.

This chain uses TRBV9 with TRBJ1-2; 10 positions match TRBD1. J was trimmed by 8 bases and V by 4 bases; bases with no gene match: 8. The CDR3 is 14 residues long. CDR1 and CDR2 (germline): SGDLS, YYNGEE. The CDR3 DNA reads TGTGCCAGCAGCACCCGGACAGGGGGAAACGGCTACACCTTC. Its translation is CASSTRTGGNGYTF.

This rearrangement joins TRBV5-4 to TRBJ2-5; perhaps TRBD2 as D (6 bases). CDR3 size: 16 residues. Germline V gives CDR1 SGHNT, CDR2 YYREEE (reference sequence). V lost 0 bases, J lost 5 bases, and 17 bases lay in between. CDR3 amino acids: CASSLAEAGGPETQYF. The CDR3 bases are TGTGCCAGCAGCTTGGCCGAAGCGGGTGGCCCGGAGACCCAGTACTTC.

With regard to this clone: Its ends do not fully match the called genes, so a read error is possible. The V call is TRBV11-3, the J call TRBJ1-2; possibly TRBD1 for D (6 bases). The CDR3 totals 14 residues. Germline CDR1 and CDR2: SGHNT and YENEEA. CDR3 region: CAGSPGPTGQGYTF. CDR3 sequence (DNA): TGTGCCGGCAGCCCAGGCCCAACAGGGCAAGGCTACACCTTC.

This clone was seen more than once but under ten times. This chain connects TRBV5-6 to TRBJ1-5, with D possibly being TRBD1 (6 bases). This CDR3 region has 17 residues. The germline V gene has CDR1 SGHDT and CDR2 YYEEEE. Trimming stripped 0 bases from V and 2 bases from J, with 15 bases between. The CDR3 nucleotides read TGTGCCAGCAGCTTGGTCGGGGGGCTAGGAGGCAATCAGCCCCAGCATTTT. This encodes CASSLVGGLGGNQPQHF. Full variable domain (outside the CDR3, taken from reference TRBV5-6 and TRBJ1-5): DAGVTQSPTHLIKTRGQQVTLRCSPKSGHDTVSWYQQALGQGPQFIFQYYEEEERQRGNFPDRFSGHQFPNYSSELNVNALLLGDSALYLCASSLVGGLGGNQPQHFGDGTRLSIL.

The gene calls are TRBV7-9 and TRBJ2-1; tentatively, D is TRBD1 (6 bases). Germline values: CDR1 SEHNR, CDR2 FQNEAQ (reference sequence). The CDR3 extends over 12 amino acids. V was pared by 5 bases and J by 15 bases, with 17 bases between. The CDR3 sequence: CASSQQGARRFF. The CDR3 DNA is TGTGCCAGCAGCCAACAGGGCGCGCGGAGGTTCTTC.

V and J are TRBV2 and TRBJ1-2; D not certain. CDR3 length: 13 residues. Trimming shortened V by 5 bases and J by 0 bases, and 7 bases separated the two germline ends. Per the germline V gene, CDR1 is SNHLY and CDR2 is FYNNEI. The CDR3 bases are TGTGCCAGCAGTCAGGTACCTAACTATGGCTACACCTTC. As protein: CASSQVPNYGYTF.

The chain recombines TRBV6-5 with TRBJ2-7; TRBD2 matches 10 bases. CDR1 and CDR2 from the germline V gene are MNHEY and SVGAGI. V was pared by 6 bases and J by 4 bases, with 6 bases of the junction left unmatched. The CDR3 is made up of 14 amino acids. CDR3 DNA: TGTGCCAGCAGCCTAGCGGGGGACAAATACGAGCAGTACGTC. Its translation is CASSLAGDKYEQYV.

This chain joins TRBV30 and TRBJ1-4; D uncertain. Trimming cost V 2 bases and J 7 bases, with 14 bases left between them. Germline-derived CDR1 and CDR2 are GTSNPN and SVGIG (reference sequence). The CDR3 runs to 14 residues. The CDR3 loop is CAWSLARRGEKLFF. As DNA, the CDR3 is TGTGCCTGGAGTTTAGCGAGACGAGGTGAAAAACTGTTTTTT. The whole variable domain, remainder taken from reference TRBV30 and TRBJ1-4, is SQTIHQWPATLVQPVGSPLSLECTVEGTSNPNLYWYRQAAGRGLQLLFYSVGIGQISSEVPQNLSASRPQDRQFILSSKKLLLSDSGFYLCAWSLARRGEKLFFGSGTQLSVL.

The chain has TRBV11-3 and TRBJ2-7; possibly TRBD2 for D (6 bases). Trimming removed 1 base at V and 6 bases at J, with 28 bases between. The CDR3 runs 19 residues. From germline, CDR1 is SGHNT and CDR2 YENEEA. CDR3 in DNA: TGTGCCAGCAGCTTAGGAACTGGGGACGGGGCTGTAGCGGATCTCGAGCAGTACGTC. Translated: CASSLGTGDGAVADLEQYV.

This chain uses TRBV10-2 with TRBJ1-3; TRBD1 matches at 7 bases. This CDR3 spans 14 amino acids. Germline V gene lookup returns CDR1 WSHSY and CDR2 SAAADI. Trimming took 2 bases from V and 3 from J; bases not matched to a gene: 1. CDR3: CASSEQGGGNTIYF. The CDR3 nucleotides read TGCGCCAGCAGTGAGCAGGGGGGTGGAAACACCATATATTTT.

V is TRBV9 and J is TRBJ2-1, with 11 bases aligning to TRBD2. V trimming: 3 bases; J trimming: 3 bases; junction bases outside the gene matches: 2. The germline gives CDR1 SGDLS, CDR2 YYNGEE. This CDR3 contains 15 residues. The CDR3 nucleotides read TGTGCCAGCAGCGCCGGGACTAGCGGCTACAATGAGCAGTTCTTC. This sequence encodes CASSAGTSGYNEQFF.

This clone has a single count. The chain carries TRBV6-2 or TRBV6-3 and TRBJ1-1; no firm D call. V lost 4 bases and J 5 bases, leaving 14 bases between the germline ends. This CDR3 region has 14 residues. Germline-derived CDR1 and CDR2 are MNHEY and SVGEGT. The CDR3 loop reads CASSLHGSRTEAFF. In nucleotides, the CDR3 is TGTGCCAGCAGTTTACACGGGTCGAGGACTGAAGCTTTCTTT.

The DNA of the CDR3 is TGCGCCAGCACCACCGGACAGGGTGCGTTGAGCACTGAAGCTTTCTTT. Encoded protein: CASTTGQGALSTEAFF. The chain is built from TRBV5-1 and TRBJ1-1, with 8 bases matching TRBD1. From germline, CDR1 is SGHRS and CDR2 YFSETQ. The length of the CDR3 is 16 residues. The ends lost 6 bases at V and 4 bases at J; junction bases unmatched: 14.

This chain links TRBV3-1 (or the pseudogene TRBV3-2) with TRBJ1-2; TRBD1 might be the D (5 bases). The CDR3 runs 15 residues. Germline V CDR1 and CDR2: LGHDT, YNNKEL (reference sequence). The V end was cut by 0 bases, the J end by 8 bases, with 16 bases between. The CDR3 sequence is CASSQERYGRAGYTF. The CDR3 nucleotides are TGTGCCAGCAGCCAAGAACGGTATGGCAGGGCGGGCTACACCTTC.

This chain uses TRBV29-1 with TRBJ1-6; tentative D call: TRBD1 (5 bases). The CDR3 spans 13 residues. Trimming pared 4 bases from V and 5 bases from J, leaving 9 bases between. Looked up from germline, CDR1 is SQVTM and CDR2 is ANQGSEA. The DNA for the CDR3 is TGCAGCGTTGGGGGCGAGGATAATTCACCCCTCCACTTT. Protein: CSVGGEDNSPLHF.

DNA for the CDR3: TGTGCCAGCAGCGCCGGGACAGGGTATGGCTACACCTTC. It specifies CASSAGTGYGYTF. The V gene is TRBV2, the J gene TRBJ1-2; 9 positions match TRBD1. From germline, CDR1 is SNHLY and CDR2 FYNNEI. Losses at the gene ends were 6 bases for V and 5 bases for J; bases not matched to a gene: 4. There are 13 residues in the CDR3.

The chain carries TRBV28 and TRBJ1-4; TRBD1 is a possible D gene (6 bases). The V gene lost 6 bases and the J gene lost 8 bases, with 16 bases spanning the gap. Germline V gives CDR1 MDHEN, CDR2 SYDVKM. The length of the CDR3 is 14 residues. The CDR3 spells CASSPTRTAEKLFF. As DNA, the CDR3 is TGTGCCAGCAGCCCCACCCGGACAGCGGAAAAACTGTTTTTT.